The 6 T cell receptor beta chains listed next were all sequenced from one sample in a study of radiotherapy plus CTLA-4 blockade in lung cancer. Using immunoSEQ multiplex PCR, the repertoire was profiled, and TCRdb retains in-frame clones only, with some absent. The profile shows tens of thousands of clones, 80% to 90% of them singletons. The sample consisted of peripheral blood, taken from a patient treated with radiotherapy plus ipilimumab. Receptor source: a human donor with non-small cell lung cancer whose response to radiotherapy plus ipilimumab could not be evaluated.

The chain carries TRBV4-3 and TRBJ2-4; 7 bases line up with TRBD2. Germline V CDR1 and CDR2: LGHNA, YSLEER. V trimming: 4 bases; J trimming: 7 bases; junction bases outside the gene matches: 7. The CDR3 covers 14 residues. CDR3: CASSLETSPNIQYF. CDR3 bases: TGCGCCAGCAGCCTAGAGACTAGCCCGAACATTCAGTACTTC.

The chain joins TRBV10-1 to TRBJ2-5, with 7 bases lining up with TRBD1. The germline CDR1 and CDR2 sequences are WNHNN and SYGVQD (reference sequence). This CDR3 comprises 22 residues. Trimming cost V 0 bases and J 2 bases; bases outside gene matches: 24. In DNA form, the CDR3 reads TGCGCCAGCAGTGAGTCCCGGACGCATAAAGAACAGGGGCCGCTTAATCAAGAGACCCAGTACTTC. It codes for CASSESRTHKEQGPLNQETQYF.

CDR3 coding DNA: TGCGCCAGCAGCTTGGAGCCGAACGGGAGGGCCGGGTACGAGCAGTACTTC. Translating gives CASSLEPNGRAGYEQYF. The rearrangement joins TRBV5-1 to TRBJ2-7; 8 bases are a match to TRBD2. Germline V lookup: CDR1 SGHRS, CDR2 YFSETQ. V dropped 0 bases and J dropped 4; count of bases not matched to a gene: 12. CDR3 size: 17 residues.

This clone turned up a few times. This chain uses TRBV27 with TRBJ2-3; D unresolved. This CDR3 spans 16 amino acids. The V and J ends lost 4 bases and 0 bases respectively, with 14 bases between them. From germline, CDR1 is MNHEY and CDR2 SMNVEV (reference sequence). Written as DNA, the CDR3 is TGTGCCAGCAGTTCCCCTTCAACACCTAGCACAGATACGCAGTATTTT. Its translation: CASSSPSTPSTDTQYF.

V gene TRBV6-6 combines with J gene TRBJ1-4, with TRBD1 matching over 9 bases. Germline trimming cut 4 bases from V and 8 bases from J; bases unmatched to any gene: 11. The CDR3 spans 16 residues. In germline, CDR1 is MNHNY, CDR2 SVGAGI (reference sequence). CDR3 nucleotides: TGTGCCAGCAGTTCGGCCCAGACAGGGGGACGCGAAAAACTGTTTTTT. It specifies CASSSAQTGGREKLFF.

Worth noting for this clone: Other nucleotide sequences from this sample produce the same CDR3. This CDR3 is CASSLNPGGTEAFF. The CDR3 DNA is TGTGCCAGCAGCTTAAATCCGGGTGGGACTGAAGCTTTCTTT. The chain uses TRBV7-3 and TRBJ1-1, with D unclear. The germline gives CDR1 SGHTA, CDR2 FQGTGA. The CDR3 covers 14 residues. Trimming shortened V by 1 base and J by 5 bases, and 11 bases separated the two germline ends.